These T cell receptor beta chains were read from a single sample in a study of cytomegalovirus exposure and HLA in healthy donors. Clones were read by immunoSEQ multiplex PCR, and TCRdb kept only the in-frame ones, dropping some. Here the sample spans around 150,000 clones, about 89% being singletons. The sample consisted of PBMCs. Source of these receptors: a man aged 18 to 35 in good health and CMV-seronegative. The CDR3 runs from the conserved cysteine through the conserved F or W. D genes are given only for firm matches. Only part of the rows carry a size: once, few, many, or a class if the clone is expanded.

>NA|TRBV6-5|TRBJ1-1|TRBD1|14
TGTGCCAGCAGTCGCCCCCGGGACAGCACTGAAGCTTTCTTT
CASSRPRDSTEAFF
>NA|TRBV6-1|TRBJ2-7|NA|14
TGTGCCAGCATAGGTCGCAGGAGGACCTACGAGCAGTACTTC
CASIGRRRTYEQYF
>NA|TRBV7-8|TRBJ2-5|TRBD1|15
TGTGCCAGCAGCTTGTCCGGGACAGGGGGAGAGACCCAGTACTTC
CASSLSGTGGETQYF
>NA|TRBV11-2|TRBJ2-1|TRBD1|19
TGTGCCAGCAGCTTAGCCGGGACAGCCACGACCCTTTTTGGCAATGAGCAGTTCTTC
CASSLAGTATTLFGNEQFF
>once|TRBV18|TRBJ2-5|TRBD2|16
TGTGCCAGCTCACTCCCATCGGCGGCGGGAGTGGAGACCCAGTACTTC
CASSLPSAAGVETQYF
>NA|TRBV11-2|TRBJ1-2|NA|15
TGTGCCAGCAGCTTAGATGGCGGGCTCGACTATGGCTACACCTTC
CASSLDGGLDYGYTF
>NA|TRBV5-1|TRBJ1-1|NA|13
TGCGCCAGCAGCTTGGCCGGTTACACTGAAGCTTTCTTT
CASSLAGYTEAFF
>once|TRBV19|TRBJ1-3|NA|15
TGTGCCAGTAGTATACTCAGTTTCTCTGGAAACACCATATATTTT
CASSILSFSGNTIYF
>NA|TRBV19|TRBJ1-3|NA|14
TGTGCCAGTAGCCTAAGACGGACAGGAAACACCATATATTTT
CASSLRRTGNTIYF
>NA|TRBV4-3|TRBJ2-1|TRBD1|15
TGCGCCAGCAGCCCCGGGACAGGGGTATTCAATGAGCAGTTCTTC
CASSPGTGVFNEQFF
>NA|TRBV5-6|TRBJ1-3|NA|17
TGTGCCAGCAGCTTGGTTTGGGGGGAATCTTCCGGAAACACCATATATTTT
CASSLVWGESSGNTIYF
>NA|TRBV27|TRBJ1-1|NA|12
TGTGCCAGCAGGCCCCTGGGGGGGCAGGCTTTCTTT
CASRPLGGQAFF
>NA|TRBV27|TRBJ2-7|NA|15
TGTGCCAGCAGCTCCAGGGGTCAGCTATCCTACGAGCAGTACTTC
CASSSRGQLSYEQYF
>NA|TRBV9|TRBJ2-4|TRBD2|17
TGTGCCAGCAGCGTAGATACGGCGGGACTAGCGGGAGGAGAGCAGTACTTC
CASSVDTAGLAGGEQYF
>NA|TRBV19|TRBJ2-7|NA|13
TGTGCCAGTAGTCCGACAGAAACCTACGAGCAGTACTTC
CASSPTETYEQYF
>few|TRBV5-1|TRBJ2-2|NA|15
TGCGCCAGCAGCTTGCGGCAGGTAGTCACCGGGGAGCTGTTTTTT
CASSLRQVVTGELFF
>NA|TRBV7-9|TRBJ2-3|NA|16
TGTGCCAGCAGCTACACGGGGGAACAGAGCACAGATACGCAGTATTTT
CASSYTGEQSTDTQYF
>NA|TRBV6-5|TRBJ2-5|TRBD1|14
TGTGCCAGCAGTATACAGGGGGCTGGCGAGACCCAGTACTTC
CASSIQGAGETQYF
>NA|TRBV27|TRBJ2-7|NA|18
TGTGCCAGCAGTTTAGAAGCCCCTCTGGCGGGCACCTCCTACGAGCAGTACTTC
CASSLEAPLAGTSYEQYF
>NA|TRBV4-3|TRBJ2-2|TRBD2|17
TGCGCCAGCAGCCCCGGAGTAGCGGGAGGGTTCACCGGGGAGCTGTTTTTT
CASSPGVAGGFTGELFF
>NA|TRBV7-9|TRBJ1-2|NA|16
TGTGCCAGCAGCTTAGTTCCGCGGGCCCTTAACTATGGCTACACCTTC
CASSLVPRALNYGYTF
>NA|TRBV7-9|TRBJ1-4|NA|16
TGTGCCAGCAGCCCGGCCCCACAGGGAGCTAATGAAAAACTGTTTTTT
CASSPAPQGANEKLFF
>NA|TRBV7-7|TRBJ2-5|TRBD1|17
TGTGCCAGCAGCTTAGCGCCGAGGACAGGGAAGATGGAGACCCAGTACTTC
CASSLAPRTGKMETQYF
>NA|TRBV9|TRBJ2-1|NA|14
TGTGCCAGCAGCCCGAGACTGGTCTACAATGAGCAGTTCTTC
CASSPRLVYNEQFF
>NA|TRBV27|TRBJ2-7|NA|16
TGTGCCAGCAGTTTCCATCAGGGCCAGAGCTCCTACGAGCAGTACTTC
CASSFHQGQSSYEQYF
>NA|TRBV28|TRBJ2-5|TRBD1|13
TGTGCCAGCAGGGCAGGGGGCCGGGAGACCCAGTACTTC
CASRAGGRETQYF
>NA|TRBV6-1|TRBJ1-6|NA|15
TGTGCCAGCGAAGGAGCGGGGACCGTGAATTCACCCCTCCACTTT
CASEGAGTVNSPLHF
>NA|TRBV11-3|TRBJ1-6|NA|18
TGTGCCAGCAGCTTAGCCGGCTTTCGGAGCTCCTATAATTCACCCCTCCACTTT
CASSLAGFRSSYNSPLHF
>NA|TRBV18|TRBJ2-7|TRBD2|15
TGTGCCAGCTCACCGAGCGGGGGGATCTCCTACGAGCAGTACTTC
CASSPSGGISYEQYF
>NA|TRBV10-3|TRBJ2-7|TRBD1|14
TGTGCCATCAGTGCCCAGACAGGGTCCTACGAGCAGTACTTC
CAISAQTGSYEQYF
>NA|TRBV14|TRBJ2-5|NA|15
TGTGCCAGCAGCCTCAATCACGGGGTAGGGGAGACCCAGTACTTC
CASSLNHGVGETQYF
>NA|TRBV5-1|TRBJ2-7|NA|15
TGCGCCAGCACCAAGCAACCGGGGGACCCCTACGAGCAGTACTTC
CASTKQPGDPYEQYF
>NA|TRBV21-1|TRBJ2-2|NA|14
TGTGCCAGCAACCACCTAGCGGAGGGCGGGGAGCTGTTTTTT
CASNHLAEGGELFF
>NA|TRBV7-8|TRBJ1-6|TRBD1|16
TGTGCCAGCAGCAGGGACAGGGTCTCCTATAATTCACCCCTCCACTTT
CASSRDRVSYNSPLHF
>few|TRBV19|TRBJ2-2|TRBD1|17
TGTGCCAGTAGTAACCGGGACAGAAAAGGGTGGACCGGGGAGCTGTTTTTT
CASSNRDRKGWTGELFF
>NA|TRBV30|TRBJ2-6|NA|14
TGTGCCTGGACCTTCACTCGGGGGGCCAACGTCCTGACTTTC
CAWTFTRGANVLTF
>NA|TRBV6-1|TRBJ2-4|TRBD1|13
TGTGCCAGTACTGGACAGGGTAGAACCATTCAGTACTTC
CASTGQGRTIQYF
>NA|TRBV10-2|TRBJ2-2|NA|17
TGCGCCAGCCTATCGGGACACATGATCTTGAACACCGGGGAGCTGTTTTTT
CASLSGHMILNTGELFF
>NA|TRBV9|TRBJ2-7|TRBD1|15
TGTGCCAGCAGCGTAGTGGACAGGGTTTACGACGAGCAGTACTTC
CASSVVDRVYDEQYF
>NA|TRBV10-3|TRBJ1-1|NA|14
TGTGCCATCCGTCCGGGACAAATGAACACTGAAGCTTTCTTT
CAIRPGQMNTEAFF
>few|TRBV2|TRBJ1-1|TRBD1|14
TGTGCCAGCAGCGGACAGGAATTGAACACTGAAGCTTTCTTT
CASSGQELNTEAFF
>NA|TRBV10-1|TRBJ2-5|TRBD2|15
TGCGCCAGCAGCCAGGGACTAGCGGGGGAAGAGACCCAGTACTTC
CASSQGLAGEETQYF
>NA|TRBV5-1|TRBJ2-1|NA|15
TGCGCCAGCACCCATGAGGGGGTCTCCTACAATGAGCAGTTCTTC
CASTHEGVSYNEQFF
>once|TRBV7-9|TRBJ1-1|TRBD1|14
TGTGCCAGCAGCTCCGGGACAGGGTCCACTGAAGCTTTCTTT
CASSSGTGSTEAFF
>once|TRBV5-1|TRBJ2-5|NA|14
TGCGCCAGCAGCTTGGCCCCAGGGGGGGAGACCCAGTACTTC
CASSLAPGGETQYF
>NA|TRBV2|TRBJ2-5|NA|15
TGTGCCAGCAGTGGGCGGGCAGTAGAACAAGAGACCCAGTACTTC
CASSGRAVEQETQYF
>NA|TRBV5-6|TRBJ1-2|TRBD1|16
TGTGCCAGCAGCTTAAACCAGGGACAGGGGGCCTATGGCTACACCTTC
CASSLNQGQGAYGYTF
>NA|TRBV30|TRBJ1-5|NA|16
TGTGCCTGGAGTACGGGAGGGTTTGGGAGCAATCAGCCCCAGCATTTT
CAWSTGGFGSNQPQHF
>NA|TRBV9|TRBJ2-1|TRBD2|16
TGTGCCAGCAGCCCTCCCGGGACTAGCGGGGGTTATGAGCAGTTCTTC
CASSPPGTSGGYEQFF
>NA|TRBV5-1|TRBJ2-3|NA|16
TGCGCCAGCAGCTTGGGACTGCAGACTAGCACAGATACGCAGTATTTT
CASSLGLQTSTDTQYF
>once|TRBV7-9|TRBJ2-7|TRBD1|16
TGTGCCAGCAGCCTCCACAGGGGGGTGTTTTCTAACGAGCAGTACTTC
CASSLHRGVFSNEQYF
>NA|TRBV19|TRBJ1-2|NA|15
TGTGCCAGTAGTATAGGGAAGCGACTCGGCTATGGCTACACCTTC
CASSIGKRLGYGYTF
>few|TRBV30|TRBJ1-5|TRBD1|15
TGTGCCTGGAGTGGGGGTGGGACAGGCGGTCAGCCCCAGCATTTT
CAWSGGGTGGQPQHF
>NA|TRBV11-3|TRBJ2-3|TRBD2|19
TGTGCCAGCAGCTTAGAAATGAGGCTAGCGGGAGGGCCGACAGATACGCAGTATTTT
CASSLEMRLAGGPTDTQYF
>NA|TRBV27|TRBJ1-5|TRBD1|16
TGTGCCAGCAGTTTATCCTGGGACAGGGTCAATCAGCCCCAGCATTTT
CASSLSWDRVNQPQHF
>NA|TRBV10-3|TRBJ2-7|TRBD1|15
TGTGCCATCAGTGTCCAGGACAGGGGGCTTGACGAGCAGTACTTC
CAISVQDRGLDEQYF
>NA|TRBV27|TRBJ1-1|TRBD1|12
TGTGCCAGCAGGGACAGGGGCACTGAAGCTTTCTTT
CASRDRGTEAFF
>NA|TRBV27|TRBJ1-1|NA|16
TGTGCCAGCAGTTTATACCCCACAGGGAGAAGTGGTGAAGCTTTCTTT
CASSLYPTGRSGEAFF
>NA|TRBV6-5|TRBJ2-1|NA|12
TGTGCCAGCAGTTACGCGGGAATGGAGCAGTTCTTC
CASSYAGMEQFF